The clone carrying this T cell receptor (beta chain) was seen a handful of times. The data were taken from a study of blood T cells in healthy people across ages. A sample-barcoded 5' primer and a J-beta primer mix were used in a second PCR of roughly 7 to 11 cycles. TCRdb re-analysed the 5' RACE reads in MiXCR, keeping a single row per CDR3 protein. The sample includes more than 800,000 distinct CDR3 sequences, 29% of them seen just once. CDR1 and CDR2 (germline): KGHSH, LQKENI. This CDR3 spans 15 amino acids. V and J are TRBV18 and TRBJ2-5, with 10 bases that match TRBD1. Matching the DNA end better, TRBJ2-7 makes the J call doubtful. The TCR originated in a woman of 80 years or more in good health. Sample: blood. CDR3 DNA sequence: TGTGCCAGCTCACTTGGACAGGGGGGGGTAGACGAGCAGTACTTC. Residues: CASSLGQGGVDEQYF.